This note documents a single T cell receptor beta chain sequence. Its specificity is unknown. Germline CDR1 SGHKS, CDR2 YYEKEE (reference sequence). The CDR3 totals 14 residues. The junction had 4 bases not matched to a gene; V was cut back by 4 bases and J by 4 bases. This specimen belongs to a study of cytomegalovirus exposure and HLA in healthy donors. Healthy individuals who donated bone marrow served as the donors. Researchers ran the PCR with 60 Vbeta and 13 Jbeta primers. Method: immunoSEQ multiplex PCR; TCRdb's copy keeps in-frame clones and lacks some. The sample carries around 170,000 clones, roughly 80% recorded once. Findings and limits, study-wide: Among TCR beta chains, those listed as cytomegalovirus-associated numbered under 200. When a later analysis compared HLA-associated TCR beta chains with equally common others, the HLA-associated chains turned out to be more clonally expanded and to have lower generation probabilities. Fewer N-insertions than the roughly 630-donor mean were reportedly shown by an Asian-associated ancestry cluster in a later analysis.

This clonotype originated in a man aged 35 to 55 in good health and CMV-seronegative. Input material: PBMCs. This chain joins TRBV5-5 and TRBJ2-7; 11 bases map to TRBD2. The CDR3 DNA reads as TGTGCCAGCAGCCTAGGGACTAGCGGATACGAGCAGTACTTC. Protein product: CASSLGTSGYEQYF. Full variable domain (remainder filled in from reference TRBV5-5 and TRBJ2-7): DAGVTQSPTHLIKTRGQQVTLRCSPISGHKSVSWYQQVLGQGPQFIFQYYEKEERGRGNFPDRFSARQFPNYSSELNVNALLLGDSALYLCASSLGTSGYEQYFGPGTRLTVT.